Following are 29 T cell receptor beta chains from one sample sequenced in a study of cytomegalovirus exposure and HLA in healthy donors. The PCR contained 60 Vbeta and 13 Jbeta primers. Using immunoSEQ multiplex PCR, the repertoire was profiled, and TCRdb retains in-frame clones only, with some absent. The sample shows about 170,000 clones, roughly three quarters of them seen only once. Sequences were obtained from PBMCs. All receptors derive from a woman aged 45-59 years in good health and CMV-seronegative.

The V call is TRBV11-3, the J call TRBJ2-7, with 7 bases aligning to TRBD1. Germline V gene sequence: CDR1 SGHNT, CDR2 YENEEA. The CDR3 has 15 amino acids. Germline trimming cut 3 bases from V and 2 bases from J; bases unmatched to any gene: 7. CDR3 coding DNA: TGTGCCAGCAGCTTGGGACAGACGGGTGCCTACGAGCAGTACTTC. Its translation: CASSLGQTGAYEQYF.

The chain recombines TRBV6-1 with TRBJ1-2; 10 bases agree with TRBD1. The CDR3 extends over 14 amino acids. Germline-derived CDR1 and CDR2 are MNHNS and SASEGT. Trimming took 5 bases from V and 8 from J; bases not matched to a gene: 8. The CDR3 nucleotides are TGTGCCAGCAGTACCGGGACAGGGGTAGTCGGCTACACCTTC. Protein sequence: CASSTGTGVVGYTF.

The V and J genes are TRBV28 and TRBJ1-1; 8 bases agree with TRBD1. The CDR3 is made up of 14 amino acids. V lost 1 base and J lost 8; bases outside the gene matches: 6. Germline V gives CDR1 MDHEN, CDR2 SYDVKM. The CDR3 DNA reads as TGTGCCAGCAGTTTATCCCCCAGACAGGGGGAAGCTTTCTTT. Its translation: CASSLSPRQGEAFF. Drawing the rest from reference TRBV28 and TRBJ1-1, the complete variable domain is DVKVTQSSRYLVKRTGEKVFLECVQDMDHENMFWYRQDPGLGLRLIYFSYDVKMKEKGDIPEGYSVSREKKERFSLILESASTNQTSMYLCASSLSPRQGEAFFGQGTRLTVV.

The V gene is TRBV30, the J gene TRBJ1-2; no clear D. Germline V CDR1 and CDR2: GTSNPN, SVGIG (reference sequence). This CDR3 region has 12 residues. Deletions cut 3 bases from V and 5 bases from J, with 10 bases between. CDR3: CAWRWADYGYTF. CDR3 coding DNA: TGTGCCTGGAGATGGGCAGATTATGGCTACACCTTC. The whole variable domain, filled in from reference TRBV30 and TRBJ1-2, reads SQTIHQWPATLVQPVGSPLSLECTVEGTSNPNLYWYRQAAGRGLQLLFYSVGIGQISSEVPQNLSASRPQDRQFILSSKKLLLSDSGFYLCAWRWADYGYTFGSGTRLTVV.

J is TRBJ2-3 and V is TRBV6-5; TRBD2 matches at 12 bases. Germline assignment: CDR1 MNHEY and CDR2 SVGAGI. The CDR3 is made up of 15 amino acids. With 6 bases clipped from V and 2 bases from J, the junction kept 3 bases outside the gene matches. The CDR3 DNA reads as TGTGCCAGCAGAGGACTAGCGGGGAACACAGATACGCAGTATTTT. It codes for CASRGLAGNTDTQYF.

V gene TRBV28 combines with J gene TRBJ1-5, with D unresolved. The germline V gene has CDR1 MDHEN and CDR2 SYDVKM. Between the trimmed V and J ends, which lost 6 bases and 6 bases, there was a span of 9 bases. The CDR3 is 12 amino acids. The DNA of the CDR3 is TGTGCCAGCAGCGAGGAACTTCAGCCCCAGCATTTT. As protein: CASSEELQPQHF.

This clone has just a few counts. The chain carries TRBV4-3 and TRBJ2-3, with 7 bases matching TRBD1. V gave up 4 bases and J gave up 5 bases; unmatched junction bases: 6. There are 14 residues in the CDR3. The germline V gene encodes CDR1 LGHNA and CDR2 YSLEER. CDR3 nucleotides: TGCGCCAGCAGCCCCCGACAGGGACAAGATACGCAGTATTTT. This gives the protein CASSPRQGQDTQYF.

This clone was counted a single time. The CDR3 here is CASSFGTGNSPLHF. The CDR3 DNA sequence: TGTGCCAGCAGCTTTGGGACAGGGAATTCACCCCTCCACTTT. This chain links TRBV5-6 with TRBJ1-6; TRBD1 matches at 9 bases. V trimming: 2 bases; J trimming: 7 bases; junction bases outside the gene matches: 1. The CDR3 consists of 14 residues. Per germline, CDR1 SGHDT and CDR2 YYEEEE.

The chain recombines TRBV28 with TRBJ2-5, with D maybe TRBD1 (6 bases). This CDR3 has 14 residues. CDR1 and CDR2 (germline): MDHEN, SYDVKM. Trimming removed 5 bases from V and 5 bases from J, with 15 bases in between. The DNA of the CDR3 is TGTGCCAGCAGTCGACCCGGGACACCCGAGACCCAGTACTTC. It yields the protein CASSRPGTPETQYF.

The rearrangement uses TRBV28 and TRBJ2-7, with 10 positions matching TRBD2. The CDR3 runs to 17 residues. The ends lost 5 bases at V and 2 bases at J; junction bases unmatched: 12. CDR1 and CDR2 (germline): MDHEN, SYDVKM. This CDR3 reads CASSTPSGGAVAYEQYF. The CDR3 bases are TGTGCCAGCAGTACCCCAAGCGGGGGGGCCGTAGCCTACGAGCAGTACTTC.

The chain joins TRBV11-2 to TRBJ2-7, with D perhaps TRBD2 (5 bases). This CDR3 has 14 amino acids. V lost 7 bases and J lost 2, with 15 bases in between. CDR1 is SGHAT and CDR2 is FQNNGV in the germline V gene. This CDR3 reads CASNSAVNPYEQYF. The CDR3 DNA reads as TGTGCCAGCAATAGCGCCGTCAACCCCTACGAGCAGTACTTC.

The rearrangement joins TRBV28 to TRBJ1-5; TRBD1 matches 9 bases. The germline V gene has CDR1 MDHEN and CDR2 SYDVKM. V dropped 5 bases and J dropped 4; count of bases not matched to a gene: 6. The CDR3 covers 15 residues. The CDR3 protein is CASSRTGTGNQPQHF. The CDR3 DNA follows: TGTGCCAGCAGTCGAACCGGGACAGGGAATCAGCCCCAGCATTTT.

This clone was picked up one time. The chain links TRBV25-1 to TRBJ2-2, with a tentative D call TRBD2 (5 bases). This CDR3 is built from 16 residues. Germline CDR1 MGHDK, CDR2 SYGVNS. Trimming removed 1 base at V and 4 bases at J, with 13 bases between. In nucleotides, the CDR3 is TGTGCCAGCAGTGAATCTACATCCGGAGGCACCGGGGAGCTGTTTTTT. Translating gives CASSESTSGGTGELFF.

The V gene is TRBV7-9, the J gene TRBJ1-4, with TRBD1 identical over 8 bases. After removal of 5 bases from V and 1 base from J, the junction contained 9 bases not matched to a gene. This CDR3 has 17 amino acids. Germline lookup yields CDR1 SEHNR and CDR2 FQNEAQ (reference sequence). The CDR3 region is CASSLSAGGRTNEKLFF. The CDR3 nucleotides are TGTGCCAGCAGCCTCTCGGCAGGGGGCCGAACTAATGAAAAACTGTTTTTT.

The V call is TRBV4-3, the J call TRBJ2-7; 8 nucleotides align to TRBD1. Germline CDR1 reads LGHNA; CDR2 reads YSLEER. V gave up 0 bases and J gave up 4 bases; unmatched junction bases: 5. CDR3 length: 15 residues. The CDR3 DNA reads TGCGCCAGCAGCCAAGATTGGACAGGGTTTTACGAGCAGTACTTC. Its protein product is CASSQDWTGFYEQYF.

The rearrangement links TRBV5-1 to TRBJ2-1, with 9 bases that match TRBD2. The CDR3 sequence is 16 residues long. V was clipped by 4 bases and J by 4 bases; unmatched bases: 9. CDR1 and CDR2 from the germline V gene are SGHRS and YFSETQ. The CDR3 sequence is CASSAVRGGEYNEQFF. CDR3 nucleotide sequence: TGCGCCAGCAGCGCCGTGCGGGGGGGTGAGTACAATGAGCAGTTCTTC.

The chain has TRBV1 and TRBJ2-2; the listed D gene, TRBD2, was not tested against the DNA. TRBV1 is a pseudogene. The CDR3 runs to 17 residues. The CDR3 DNA sequence: TGCACCAGCAGCCCCTCCCTAGCGGGGGGAGACACCGGGGAGCTGTTTTTT. Residues: CTSSPSLAGGDTGELFF.

The rearrangement joins TRBV29-1 to TRBJ1-1, with D possibly TRBD1 on 6 matching bases. The germline V gene has CDR1 SQVTM and CDR2 ANQGSEA. V dropped 5 bases and J dropped 9 bases, with 28 bases sitting between them. The CDR3 sequence is 16 residues long. The CDR3 protein is CSVQAGGGRQVGKAFF. CDR3 in DNA: TGCAGCGTTCAAGCTGGGGGAGGGAGACAGGTGGGGAAAGCTTTCTTT.

The rearrangement links TRBV27 to TRBJ1-5; D gene uncertain. Between the trimmed V and J ends, which lost 6 bases and 3 bases, there was a span of 12 bases. The CDR3 covers 14 residues. CDR1 and CDR2 (germline): MNHEY, SMNVEV (reference sequence). CDR3 coding DNA: TGTGCCAGCAGCCCAGGACGGGACAATCAGCCCCAGCATTTT. Residues: CASSPGRDNQPQHF.

CDR3 sequence reads: CASSARTGGRRNYGYTF. In DNA, the CDR3 is TGTGCCAGCAGTGCCAGGACAGGGGGAAGAAGAAACTATGGCTACACCTTC. V usage is TRBV6-1 and J usage is TRBJ1-2; 10 positions match TRBD1. Per germline, CDR1 MNHNS and CDR2 SASEGT. The CDR3 is made up of 17 amino acids. The V and J ends lost 4 bases and 2 bases, in that order; junction bases with no gene match: 10.

The chain joins TRBV18 to TRBJ1-1; D is possibly TRBD1 (5 bases). CDR3 size: 15 residues. CDR1 is KGHSH and CDR2 is LQKENI in the germline V gene. With 3 bases removed from V and 1 base from J, the gap between germline ends came to 12 bases. CDR3: CASSPRGRSNTEAFF. In nucleotides, the CDR3 is TGTGCCAGCTCACCGCGGGGACGTTCGAACACTGAAGCTTTCTTT.

The chain has TRBV10-3 and TRBJ2-5; 7 bases match TRBD1. Germline V gene lookup returns CDR1 ENHRY and CDR2 SYGVKD. The V and J ends lost 10 bases and 2 bases, in that order; junction bases with no gene match: 10. The CDR3 consists of 14 residues. CDR3 sequence reads: CATASGQTQETQYF. In DNA, the CDR3 is TGTGCCACAGCATCGGGACAGACTCAAGAGACCCAGTACTTC.

This clone was detected once. The CDR3 DNA sequence: TGTGCCAGCAGCTTAGGTAACAGCTACGAGCAGTACTTC. Residues: CASSLGNSYEQYF. The chain has TRBV7-6 and TRBJ2-7; D gene unclear. The V end was cut by 1 base, the J end by 3 bases, with 7 bases between. Per the germline V gene, CDR1 is SGHVS and CDR2 is FNYEAQ. The CDR3 extends over 13 amino acids.

The chain combines TRBV2 with TRBJ1-2; possibly TRBD1 for D (5 bases). This CDR3 is built from 13 residues. The germline CDR1 and CDR2 sequences are SNHLY and FYNNEI. Trimming stripped 3 bases from V and 3 bases from J, with 8 bases between. CDR3 sequence: CASSDKTDYGYTF. CDR3 nucleotide sequence: TGTGCCAGCAGTGATAAGACAGACTATGGCTACACCTTC.

This sequence joins TRBV28 and TRBJ2-7; weak D call: TRBD1 (5 bases). Germline V gene lookup returns CDR1 MDHEN and CDR2 SYDVKM. This CDR3 is built from 14 residues. V lost 4 bases and J 2 bases, leaving 12 bases between the germline ends. The CDR3 sequence: CASSSPGRAYEQYF. CDR3 nucleotide sequence: TGTGCCAGCAGTTCCCCCGGCAGGGCCTACGAGCAGTACTTC.

The V and J genes are TRBV21-1 and TRBJ2-3; the table calls TRBD2, which could not be checked here. TRBV21-1 is designated a pseudogene. The CDR3 runs 15 residues. The CDR3 sequence is CASWGLAGGTDTQYF. Written as DNA, the CDR3 is TGTGCCAGCTGGGGACTAGCGGGCGGCACAGATACGCAGTATTTT.

The chain carries TRBV6-5 and TRBJ1-1; D not certain. Germline CDR1 reads MNHEY; CDR2 reads SVGAGI. The V gene lost 1 base and the J gene lost 5 bases, with 11 bases spanning the gap. The CDR3 consists of 14 residues. Written as DNA, the CDR3 is TGTGCCAGCAGTTACTTCGAGGGTGGGACTGAAGCTTTCTTT. Translating gives CASSYFEGGTEAFF.

The chain combines TRBV28 with TRBJ2-7; possibly TRBD1 for D (5 bases). Germline-derived CDR1 and CDR2 are MDHEN and SYDVKM. The CDR3 is made up of 13 amino acids. Between the trimmed V and J ends, which lost 6 bases and 3 bases, there was a span of 12 bases. CDR3 nucleotide sequence: TGTGCCAGCAGGCTGACAGCGAGCTACGAGCAGTACTTC. Its translation is CASRLTASYEQYF.

V is TRBV5-8 and J is TRBJ1-2, with 9 positions matching TRBD1. This CDR3 has 16 amino acids. J gave up 6 bases and V 1 base, and 10 bases lay outside the gene matches. Germline CDR1 reads SGHTS; CDR2 reads YDEGEE. CDR3: CASSLTGTGRRNGYTF. The CDR3 nucleotides are TGTGCCAGCAGCTTGACCGGGACAGGGAGAAGGAATGGCTACACCTTC.